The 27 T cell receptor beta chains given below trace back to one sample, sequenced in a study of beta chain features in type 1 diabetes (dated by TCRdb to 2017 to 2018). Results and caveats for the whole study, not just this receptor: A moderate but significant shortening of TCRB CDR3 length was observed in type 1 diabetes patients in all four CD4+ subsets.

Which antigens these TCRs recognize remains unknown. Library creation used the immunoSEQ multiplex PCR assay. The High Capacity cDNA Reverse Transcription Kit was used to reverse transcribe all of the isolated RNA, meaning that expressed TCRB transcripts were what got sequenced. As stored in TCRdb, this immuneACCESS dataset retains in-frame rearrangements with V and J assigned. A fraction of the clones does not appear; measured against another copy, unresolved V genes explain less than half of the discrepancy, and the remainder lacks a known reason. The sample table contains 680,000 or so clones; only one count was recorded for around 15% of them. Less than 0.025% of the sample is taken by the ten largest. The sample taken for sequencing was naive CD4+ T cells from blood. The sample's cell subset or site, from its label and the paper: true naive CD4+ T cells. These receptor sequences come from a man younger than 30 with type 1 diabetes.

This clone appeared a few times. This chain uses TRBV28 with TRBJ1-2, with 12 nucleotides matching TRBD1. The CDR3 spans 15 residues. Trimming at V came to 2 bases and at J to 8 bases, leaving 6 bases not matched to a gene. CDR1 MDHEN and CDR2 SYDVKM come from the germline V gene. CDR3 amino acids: CASSLPGQGAVGYTF. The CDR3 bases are TGTGCCAGCAGTTTACCGGGACAGGGGGCTGTAGGCTACACCTTC.

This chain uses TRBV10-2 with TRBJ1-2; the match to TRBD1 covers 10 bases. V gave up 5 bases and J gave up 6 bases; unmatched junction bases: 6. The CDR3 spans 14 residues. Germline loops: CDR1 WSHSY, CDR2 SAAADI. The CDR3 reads CASSWDRGLDGYTF. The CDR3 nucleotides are TGCGCCAGCAGTTGGGACAGGGGCCTCGATGGCTACACCTTC.

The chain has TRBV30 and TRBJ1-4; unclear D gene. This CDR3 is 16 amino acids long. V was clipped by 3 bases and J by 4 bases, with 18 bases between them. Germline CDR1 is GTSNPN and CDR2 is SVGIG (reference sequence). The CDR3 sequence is CAWSPTRTDYNEKLFF. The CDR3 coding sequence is TGTGCCTGGAGCCCTACCCGGACGGACTATAATGAAAAACTGTTTTTT.

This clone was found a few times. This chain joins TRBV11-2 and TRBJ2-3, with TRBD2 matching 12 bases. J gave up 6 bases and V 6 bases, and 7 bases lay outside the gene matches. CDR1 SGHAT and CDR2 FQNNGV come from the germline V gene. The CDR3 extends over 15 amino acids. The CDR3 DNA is TGTGCCAGCAGTCGACTAGCGGGGGACGGGGATACGCAGTATTTT. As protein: CASSRLAGDGDTQYF.

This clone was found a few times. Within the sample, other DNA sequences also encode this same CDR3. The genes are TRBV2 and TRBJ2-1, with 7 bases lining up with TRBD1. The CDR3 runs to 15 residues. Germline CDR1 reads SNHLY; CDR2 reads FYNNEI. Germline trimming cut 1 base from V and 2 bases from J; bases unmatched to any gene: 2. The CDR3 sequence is CASSEDRGTYNEQFF. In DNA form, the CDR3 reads TGTGCCAGCAGTGAAGACAGGGGAACCTACAATGAGCAGTTCTTC.

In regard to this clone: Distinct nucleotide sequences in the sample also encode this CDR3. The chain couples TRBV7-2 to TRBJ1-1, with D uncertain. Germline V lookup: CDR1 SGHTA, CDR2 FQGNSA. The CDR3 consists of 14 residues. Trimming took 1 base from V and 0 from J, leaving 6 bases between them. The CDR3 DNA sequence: TGTGCCAGCAGCTTAGGTGGGGTGAACACTGAAGCTTTCTTT. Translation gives CASSLGGVNTEAFF. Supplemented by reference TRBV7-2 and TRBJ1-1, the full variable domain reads GAGVSQSPSNKVTEKGKDVELRCDPISGHTALYWYRQSLGQGLEFLIYFQGNSAPDKSGLPSDRFSAERTGGSVSTLTIQRTQQEDSAVYLCASSLGGVNTEAFFGQGTRLTVV.

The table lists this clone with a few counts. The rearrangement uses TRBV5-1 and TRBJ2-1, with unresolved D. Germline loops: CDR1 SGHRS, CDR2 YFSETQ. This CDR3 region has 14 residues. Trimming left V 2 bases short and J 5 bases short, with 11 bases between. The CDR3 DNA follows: TGCGCCAGCAGCTTAGGTGGGCCTAACAATGAGCAGTTCTTC. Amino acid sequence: CASSLGGPNNEQFF.

The CDR3 region is CASSPGGVNSNQPQHF. DNA of the CDR3: TGTGCCAGCAGCCCCGGAGGAGTCAATAGCAATCAGCCCCAGCATTTT. This chain uses TRBV7-9 with TRBJ1-5; unclear D gene. V was cut by 5 bases and J by 0 bases, with 14 bases left in between. CDR1 is SEHNR, CDR2 FQNEAQ, per germline (reference sequence). This CDR3 spans 16 amino acids. Complete variable domain (other parts from reference TRBV7-9 and TRBJ1-5): DTGVSQNPRHKITKRGQNVTFRCDPISEHNRLYWYRQTLGQGPEFLTYFQNEAQLEKSRLLSDRFSAERPKGSFSTLEIQRTEQGDSAMYLCASSPGGVNSNQPQHFGDGTRLSIL.

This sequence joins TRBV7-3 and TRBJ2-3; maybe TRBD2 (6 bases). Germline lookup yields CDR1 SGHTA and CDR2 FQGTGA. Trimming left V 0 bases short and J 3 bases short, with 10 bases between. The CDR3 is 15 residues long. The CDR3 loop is CASSLTPGETDTQYF. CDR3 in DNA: TGTGCCAGCAGCTTAACTCCGGGAGAGACAGATACGCAGTATTTT. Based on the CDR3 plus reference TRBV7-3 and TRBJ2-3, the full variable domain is GAGVSQTPSNKVTEKGKYVELRCDPISGHTALYWYRQSLGQGPEFLIYFQGTGAADDSGLPNDRFFAVRPEGSVSTLKIQRTERGDSAVYLCASSLTPGETDTQYFGPGTRLTVL.

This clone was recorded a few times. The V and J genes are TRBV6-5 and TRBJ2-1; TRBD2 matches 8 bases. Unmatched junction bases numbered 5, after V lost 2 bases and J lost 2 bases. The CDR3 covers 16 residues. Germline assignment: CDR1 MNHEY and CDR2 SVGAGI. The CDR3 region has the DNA TGTGCCAGCAGTTACCCCCGCGGGGGGACCTACAATGAGCAGTTCTTC. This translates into CASSYPRGGTYNEQFF.

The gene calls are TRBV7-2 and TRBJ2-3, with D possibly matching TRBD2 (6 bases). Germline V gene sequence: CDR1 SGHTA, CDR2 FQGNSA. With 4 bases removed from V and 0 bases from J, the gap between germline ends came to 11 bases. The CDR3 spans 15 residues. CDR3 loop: CASSYGGASTDTQYF. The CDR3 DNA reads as TGTGCCAGCAGCTACGGGGGTGCTAGCACAGATACGCAGTATTTT. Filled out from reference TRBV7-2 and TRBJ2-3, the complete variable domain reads GAGVSQSPSNKVTEKGKDVELRCDPISGHTALYWYRQSLGQGLEFLIYFQGNSAPDKSGLPSDRFSAERTGGSVSTLTIQRTQQEDSAVYLCASSYGGASTDTQYFGPGTRLTVL.

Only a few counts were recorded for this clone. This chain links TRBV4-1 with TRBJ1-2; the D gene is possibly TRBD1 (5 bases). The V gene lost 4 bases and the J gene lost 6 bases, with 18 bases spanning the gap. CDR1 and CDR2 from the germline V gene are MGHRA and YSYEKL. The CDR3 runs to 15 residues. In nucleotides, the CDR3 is TGCGCCAGCAGCCCTGGGACGTGGGGGGATGATGGCTACACCTTC. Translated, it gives CASSPGTWGDDGYTF.

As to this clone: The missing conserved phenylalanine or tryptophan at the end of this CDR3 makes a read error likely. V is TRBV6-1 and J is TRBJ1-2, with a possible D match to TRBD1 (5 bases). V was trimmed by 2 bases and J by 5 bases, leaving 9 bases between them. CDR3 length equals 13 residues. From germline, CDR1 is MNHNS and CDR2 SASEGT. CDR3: CASSETAGYGYTL. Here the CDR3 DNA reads TGTGCCAGCAGTGAAACGGCAGGGTATGGCTACACCCTC.

The CDR3 DNA sequence: TGTGCCAGTAGTGACCAAGGGACAGTTAGCAATCAGCCCCAGCATTTT. Amino acid sequence: CASSDQGTVSNQPQHF. The V call is TRBV19, the J call TRBJ1-5; 7 positions agree with TRBD1. The CDR3 spans 16 residues. Germline V gene sequence: CDR1 LNHDA, CDR2 SQIVND (reference sequence). The V segment lost 5 bases and the J segment 0 bases; nucleotides outside the gene matches: 7.

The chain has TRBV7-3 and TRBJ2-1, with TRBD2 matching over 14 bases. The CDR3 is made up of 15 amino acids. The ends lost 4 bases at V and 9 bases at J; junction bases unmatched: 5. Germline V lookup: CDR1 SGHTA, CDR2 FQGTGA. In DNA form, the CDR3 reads TGTGCCAGCAGCTCGGGACTAGCGGGGGATAGTGAGCAGTTCTTC. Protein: CASSSGLAGDSEQFF. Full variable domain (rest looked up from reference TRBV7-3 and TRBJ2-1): GAGVSQTPSNKVTEKGKYVELRCDPISGHTALYWYRQSLGQGPEFLIYFQGTGAADDSGLPNDRFFAVRPEGSVSTLKIQRTERGDSAVYLCASSSGLAGDSEQFFGPGTRLTVL.

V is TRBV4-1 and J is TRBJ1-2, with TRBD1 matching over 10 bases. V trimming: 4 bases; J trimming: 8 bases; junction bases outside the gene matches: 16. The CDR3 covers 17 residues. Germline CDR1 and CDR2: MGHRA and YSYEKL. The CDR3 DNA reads TGCGCCAGCAGCCCGGGACCGGGACAGGGGAACTCGAGGGGCTACACCTTC. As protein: CASSPGPGQGNSRGYTF.

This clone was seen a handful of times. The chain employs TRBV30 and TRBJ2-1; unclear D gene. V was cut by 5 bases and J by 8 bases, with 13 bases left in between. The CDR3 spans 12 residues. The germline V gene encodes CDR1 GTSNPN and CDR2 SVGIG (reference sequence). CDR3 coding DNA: TGTGCCTGGGGGTATCGGACGGATGAGCAGTTCTTC. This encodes CAWGYRTDEQFF.

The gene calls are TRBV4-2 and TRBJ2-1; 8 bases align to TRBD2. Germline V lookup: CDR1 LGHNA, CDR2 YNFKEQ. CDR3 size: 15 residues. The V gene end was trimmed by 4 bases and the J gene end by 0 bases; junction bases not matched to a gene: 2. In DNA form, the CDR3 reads TGTGCCAGCAGCCTACTAGCGGACTCCTACAATGAGCAGTTCTTC. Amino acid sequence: CASSLLADSYNEQFF.

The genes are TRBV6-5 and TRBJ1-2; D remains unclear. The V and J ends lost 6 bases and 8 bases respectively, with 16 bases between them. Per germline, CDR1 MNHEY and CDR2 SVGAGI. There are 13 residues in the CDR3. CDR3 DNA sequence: TGTGCCAGCAGCCCCGGGTCGGTGGGAGGCTACACCTTC. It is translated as CASSPGSVGGYTF.

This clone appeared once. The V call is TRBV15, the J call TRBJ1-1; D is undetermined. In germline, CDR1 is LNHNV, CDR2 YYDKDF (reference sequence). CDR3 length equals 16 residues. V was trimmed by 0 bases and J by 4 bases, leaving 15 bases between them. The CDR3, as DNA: TGTGCCACCAGCAGAGATCAGTGGGTTAAGAGCACTGAAGCTTTCTTT. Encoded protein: CATSRDQWVKSTEAFF.

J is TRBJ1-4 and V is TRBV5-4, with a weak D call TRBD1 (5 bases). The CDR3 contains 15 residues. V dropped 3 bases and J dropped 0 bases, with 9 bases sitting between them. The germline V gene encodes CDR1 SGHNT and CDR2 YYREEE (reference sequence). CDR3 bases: TGTGCCAGCAGCTCGGGACGGACAACTAATGAAAAACTGTTTTTT. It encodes CASSSGRTTNEKLFF.

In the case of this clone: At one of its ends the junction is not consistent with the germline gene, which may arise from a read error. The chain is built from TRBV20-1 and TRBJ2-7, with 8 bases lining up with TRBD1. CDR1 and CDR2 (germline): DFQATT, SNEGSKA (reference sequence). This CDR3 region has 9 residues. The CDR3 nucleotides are TGCAGGGCAGGGACAGGTCAGGACTTC. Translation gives CRAGTGQDF.

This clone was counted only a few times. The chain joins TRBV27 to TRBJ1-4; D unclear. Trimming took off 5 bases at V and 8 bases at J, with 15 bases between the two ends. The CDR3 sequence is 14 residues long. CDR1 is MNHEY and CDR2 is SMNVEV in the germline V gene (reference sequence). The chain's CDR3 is CASSPRRVHEKLFF. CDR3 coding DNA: TGTGCCAGCAGTCCGAGGAGGGTACACGAAAAACTGTTTTTT.

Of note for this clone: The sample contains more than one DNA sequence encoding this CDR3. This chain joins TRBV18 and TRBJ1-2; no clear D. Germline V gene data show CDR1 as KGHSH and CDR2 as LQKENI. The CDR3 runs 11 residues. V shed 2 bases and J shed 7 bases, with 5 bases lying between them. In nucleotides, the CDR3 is TGTGCCAGCTCACCAGGTTCTGGCTACACCTTC. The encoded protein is CASSPGSGYTF.

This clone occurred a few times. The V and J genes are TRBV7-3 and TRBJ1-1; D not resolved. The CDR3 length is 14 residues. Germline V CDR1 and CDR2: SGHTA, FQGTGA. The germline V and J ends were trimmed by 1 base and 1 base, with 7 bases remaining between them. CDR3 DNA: TGTGCCAGCAGCTTAATGGGCGAGAACACTGAAGCTTTCTTT. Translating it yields CASSLMGENTEAFF.

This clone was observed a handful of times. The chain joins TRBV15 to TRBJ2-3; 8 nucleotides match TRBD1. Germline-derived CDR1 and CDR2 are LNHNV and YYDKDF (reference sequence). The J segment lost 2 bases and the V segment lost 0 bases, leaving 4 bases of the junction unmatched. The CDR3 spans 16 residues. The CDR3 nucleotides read TGTGCCACCAGCAGAGAACAGGGGGGAACCACAGATACGCAGTATTTT. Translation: CATSREQGGTTDTQYF.

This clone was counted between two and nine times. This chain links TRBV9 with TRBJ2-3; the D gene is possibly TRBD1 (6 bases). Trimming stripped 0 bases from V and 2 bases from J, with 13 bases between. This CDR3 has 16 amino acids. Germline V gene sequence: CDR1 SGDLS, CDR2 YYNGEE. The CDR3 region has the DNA TGTGCCAGCAGCGTAGGTCAGGGGATAAACACAGATACGCAGTATTTT. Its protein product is CASSVGQGINTDTQYF.